This is a list of T cell receptor beta chains from one sample in a study of T-cell memory formation after mild COVID-19. From the 5' RACE reads, TCRdb called clonotypes with MiXCR, one entry per CDR3 protein. The table records 430,000 or so distinct CDR3 sequences, around 27% of them present only once. The source material was PBMCs or a T cell subset sorted from them (not recorded which). Source of these receptors: an adult woman who had mild COVID-19 (a few samples of this study predate the infection). Cell type and time point are not known. Both conserved end residues are part of each CDR3. D genes are given only for firm matches. Rows may omit the clone size; those that give it use once, few, many or a size class.

J gene	D gene	clone size	V gene	CDR3 DNA	CDR3 protein
TRBJ1-3	.	.	TRBV9	TGTGCCAGCAGCGTAACAATAGGGGCAGACTCTGGAAACACCATATATTTT	CASSVTIGADSGNTIYF
TRBJ1-5	.	.	TRBV12-3/TRBV12-4	TGTGCCAGCAGTCCGAAATATAGCAATCAGCCCCAGCATTTT	CASSPKYSNQPQHF
TRBJ2-3	.	.	TRBV15	TGTGCCACCAGGCGGGGGCCAACAGATACGCAGTATTTT	CATRRGPTDTQYF
TRBJ2-1	.	.	TRBV5-1	TGCGCCAGCAGCTTACCCCGGACACCCAACAATGAGCAGTTCTTC	CASSLPRTPNNEQFF
TRBJ1-1	.	few	TRBV6-1	TGTGCCAGCAGGCCCAACCGGGGGGAAAAGTCGTCTAACACTGAAGCTTTCTTT	CASRPNRGEKSSNTEAFF
TRBJ2-7	.	few	TRBV20-1	TGCAGTGCTAGAGATTCTGGGGGGATTGAGGACGAGCAGTACTTC	CSARDSGGIEDEQYF
TRBJ2-1	TRBD1	few	TRBV5-1	TGCGCCAGCAACGACAGGGGGGTCTACAATGAGCAGTTCTTC	CASNDRGVYNEQFF
TRBJ1-2	.	.	TRBV7-2	TGTGCCAGCAGCTTAAGTGAGGGGACTTTGGGCTACACCTTC	CASSLSEGTLGYTF
TRBJ2-3	TRBD2	few	TRBV9	TGTGCCAGCAGCGCCAGACTAGCGCGTACAGATACGCAGTATTTT	CASSARLARTDTQYF
TRBJ2-2	.	.	TRBV5-1	TGCGCCAGCAGCCCACGGGACGCGAACACCGGGGAGCTGTTTTTT	CASSPRDANTGELFF
TRBJ1-6	TRBD1	.	TRBV15	TGTGCCACCAGCTCCCGGGACAGGGGAGCACCCCTCCACTTT	CATSSRDRGAPLHF
TRBJ1-5	.	.	TRBV5-1	TGCGCCAGCAGCACTGAGAGAAATCAGCCCCAGCATTTT	CASSTERNQPQHF
TRBJ2-3	TRBD1	many	TRBV6-5	TGTGCCAGCAGACAACAGGGGGCAGCTACGCAGTATTTT	CASRQQGAATQYF
TRBJ1-3	.	few	TRBV7-9	TGTGCCAGCAAGGGGATCGCCATATATTTT	CASKGIAIYF
TRBJ1-4	.	.	TRBV5-1	TGCGCCAGCAGGGGGAGAGGTGAAAAACTGTTTTTT	CASRGRGEKLFF
TRBJ2-5	TRBD1	.	TRBV6-2/TRBV6-3	TGTGCCAGCGGAGGAGACAGGGGGGAGACCCAGTACTTC	CASGGDRGETQYF
TRBJ2-1	.	few	TRBV7-2	TGTGCCAGCAGCTTAGCGAGCCCGAGGGTTCCCTCCTACAATGAGCAGTTCTTC	CASSLASPRVPSYNEQFF
TRBJ2-5	TRBD2	.	TRBV20-1	TGCAGTGCTCCCCAAGCGGGACTAGCGGGGGGGCCTGGAGAGACCCAGTACTTC	CSAPQAGLAGGPGETQYF
TRBJ1-5	.	.	TRBV6-6	TGTGCCAGCAGCATAGGACAAGCACCCAATCAGCCCCAGCATTTT	CASSIGQAPNQPQHF
TRBJ2-7	TRBD2	few	TRBV5-1	TGCGCCAGCAGCGGGACTAGTCCTGCCTACGAGCAGTACTTC	CASSGTSPAYEQYF
TRBJ2-5	TRBD2	many	TRBV7-6	TGTGCCAGCAGCTTAGGGGCTAGCGGGGGGGTATCCCCCAGAGAGACCCAGTACTTC	CASSLGASGGVSPRETQYF
TRBJ2-3	.	few	TRBV20-1	TGCAGTGCCCCAGCGGTTTGGGGCACAGATACGCAGTATTTT	CSAPAVWGTDTQYF
TRBJ2-1	.	once	TRBV30	TGTGCCTGGAGGCGGGTCAATGAGCAGTTCTTC	CAWRRVNEQFF
TRBJ2-4	.	few	TRBV3-1	TGTGCCAGCAGCCGAACCACAGGGACCAAAAACATTCAGTACTTC	CASSRTTGTKNIQYF
TRBJ2-5	.	many	TRBV5-6	TGTGCCAGCAAGAAGAATCAGGGGCTGGAGACCCAGTACTTC	CASKKNQGLETQYF
TRBJ1-4	.	.	TRBV7-2	TGTGCCAGCAGCTTAGGTTATAAGGATGAAAAACTGTTTTTT	CASSLGYKDEKLFF
TRBJ1-6	.	few	TRBV6-1	TGTGCCAGCAGTGAATACGACTTACCCCTCCACTTT	CASSEYDLPLHF
TRBJ2-2	TRBD2	.	TRBV2	TGTGCCAGCGAATTAGCGGGAGGGGGCACCGGGGAGCTGTTTTTT	CASELAGGGTGELFF
TRBJ2-7	TRBD1	.	TRBV18	TGTGCCAGCTCAGATCAACAGGGGGTCAGCGAGCAGTACTTC	CASSDQQGVSEQYF
TRBJ2-5	TRBD1	few	TRBV5-1	TGCGCCAGCACCCCGGGACAGGGGGCTGGAGAGACCCAGTACTTC	CASTPGQGAGETQYF
TRBJ2-4	.	.	TRBV21-1	TGTGCCAGCAGCAAAGAGTTGGCCCCCCTATATCGACACATTCAGTACTTC	CASSKELAPLYRHIQYF
TRBJ2-7	TRBD2	many	TRBV20-1	TGCAGTGCTAGAGCTTCCCCCGGGGGGGGGCGATCCTACGAGCAGTACTTC	CSARASPGGGRSYEQYF
TRBJ2-5	TRBD2	.	TRBV7-2	TGTGCCAGCAGCTTTACTAGCGGGACCGAAGAGACCCAGTACTTC	CASSFTSGTEETQYF
TRBJ2-3	.	few	TRBV3-1	TGTGCCAGCAGCCCTCGAGGGAAGCTAATGCATACGCAGTATTTT	CASSPRGKLMHTQYF
TRBJ2-2	TRBD1	few	TRBV2	TGTGCCAGCAGTAAACAGGGGGCGCGGACCGGGGAGCTGTTTTTT	CASSKQGARTGELFF
TRBJ1-1	.	few	TRBV7-9	TGTGCCAGCAGCCGCACGGGACGGGGGGACACTGAAGCTTTCTTT	CASSRTGRGDTEAFF
TRBJ1-5	TRBD1	many	TRBV15	TGTGCCACCAGCAGAGCAACAGGGGCCGACCAAGGAAGGCAGCCCCAGCATTTT	CATSRATGADQGRQPQHF
TRBJ2-1	.	few	TRBV12-3/TRBV12-4	TGTGCCAGCAGTTTAGCGTTTAGCAACTCCTACAATGAGCAGTTCTTC	CASSLAFSNSYNEQFF
TRBJ2-5	.	.	TRBV12-3/TRBV12-4	TGTGCCAGCAGTATCCACCGACCGGGGGAGACCCAGTACTTC	CASSIHRPGETQYF
TRBJ2-7	.	.	TRBV27	TGTGCCAGCGGTACAGGGCGGTCCTACGAGCAGTACTTC	CASGTGRSYEQYF